The present T cell receptor (beta chain) was sequenced within a study of blood T cell repertoires in COVID-19. On the study more broadly: The United States, Italy and Spain were the sources of the acute and convalescent COVID-19 samples. T cells, B-cell-depleted T cells, or PBMCs supplied cDNA or gDNA.

Before being deemed recovered, Cohort 3 donors had two negative PCRs, clearance, or symptom resolution. Original handling: Quantification of nucleated cells was approximated via reference gene primer amplification. Only in-frame clones appear in the TCRdb table, and some are missing; sequencing was by immunoSEQ multiplex PCR. The V and J calls and clone size were taken over from that table, and D and trimming were inferred from the DNA. The sample comprises about 320,000 clones, roughly 85% of which are singletons, and 5.5% to 6% rests with the top ten. Trimming took 6 bases from V and 10 from J; bases not matched to a gene: 8. The germline gives CDR1 LNHDA, CDR2 SQIVND (reference sequence). The CDR3 length is 15 residues.

The chain is built from TRBV19 and TRBJ1-6, with TRBD1 matching 11 bases. The source of this sequence is a woman in her 30s who had recovered from COVID-19. The sequencing sample was made of PBMCs or T cells enriched from blood (not recorded which). CDR3 sequence: CASSGGQGDGSPLHF. The CDR3 DNA reads TGTGCCAGTAGCGGGGGACAGGGGGACGGATCACCCCTCCACTTT.